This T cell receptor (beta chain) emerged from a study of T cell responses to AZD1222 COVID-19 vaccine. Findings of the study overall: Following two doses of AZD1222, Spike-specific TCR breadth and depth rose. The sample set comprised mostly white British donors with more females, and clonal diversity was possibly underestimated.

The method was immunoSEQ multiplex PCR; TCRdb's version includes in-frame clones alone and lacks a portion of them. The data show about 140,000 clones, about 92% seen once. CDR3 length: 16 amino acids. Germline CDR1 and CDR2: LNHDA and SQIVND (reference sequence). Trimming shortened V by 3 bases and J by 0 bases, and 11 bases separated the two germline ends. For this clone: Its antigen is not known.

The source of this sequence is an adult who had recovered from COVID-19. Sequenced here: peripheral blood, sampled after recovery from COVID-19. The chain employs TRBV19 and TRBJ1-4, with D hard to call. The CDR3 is CASSIRTGTTNEKLFF. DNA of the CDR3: TGTGCCAGTAGTATCCGGACTGGCACAACTAATGAAAAACTGTTTTTT.